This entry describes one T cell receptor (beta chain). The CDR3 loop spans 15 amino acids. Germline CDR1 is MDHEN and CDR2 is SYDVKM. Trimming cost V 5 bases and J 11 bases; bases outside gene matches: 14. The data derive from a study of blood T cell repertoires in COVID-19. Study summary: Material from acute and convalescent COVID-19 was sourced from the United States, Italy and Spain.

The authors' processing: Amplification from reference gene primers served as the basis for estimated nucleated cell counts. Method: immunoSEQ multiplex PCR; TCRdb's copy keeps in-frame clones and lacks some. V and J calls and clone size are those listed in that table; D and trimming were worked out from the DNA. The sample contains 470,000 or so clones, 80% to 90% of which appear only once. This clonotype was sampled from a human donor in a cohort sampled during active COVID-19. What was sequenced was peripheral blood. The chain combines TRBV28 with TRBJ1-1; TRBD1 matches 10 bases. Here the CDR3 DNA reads TGTGCCAGCAGTCCGTCGGACAGGGGGGCGTGGGCGGCTTTCTTT. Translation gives CASSPSDRGAWAAFF.